Listed below are T cell receptor beta chains from one sample, sequenced in a study of high-grade serous ovarian cancer treatment subgroups. The repertoire was sequenced with immunoSEQ multiplex PCR; TCRdb's copy has only in-frame clones and lacks some. The table lists around 30,000 clones, about 88% of them singletons. The material sequenced was tumor tissue. These receptors all come from a human donor with high-grade serous ovarian cancer. The CDR3 runs from the conserved cysteine through the conserved F or W. D genes are given only for firm matches.

J gene: TRBJ2-2
V gene: TRBV11-3
D gene: NA
CDR3 DNA: TGTGCCAGCAGCTTAGCGGCCCCCCCGAACACCGGGGAGCTGTTTTTT
CDR3 protein: CASSLAAPPNTGELFF

J gene: TRBJ2-5
V gene: TRBV7-9
D gene: NA
CDR3 DNA: TGTGCCAGCAGCCCCCGACAGGCTCCGGAGACCCAGTACTTC
CDR3 protein: CASSPRQAPETQYF

J gene: TRBJ2-7
V gene: TRBV5-4
D gene: TRBD1
CDR3 DNA: TGTGCCAGCAGCCGGGGACAGGCTAACGCCGAGCAGTACTTC
CDR3 protein: CASSRGQANAEQYF

J gene: TRBJ1-4
V gene: TRBV5-5
D gene: NA
CDR3 DNA: TGTGCCAGCAGCCGAGTCCGGGAGGACGGCAAACTGTTTTTT
CDR3 protein: CASSRVREDGKLFF

J gene: TRBJ2-7
V gene: TRBV7-3
D gene: TRBD1
CDR3 DNA: TGTGCCAGCAGCAAAACAGGGGGCTCTGAGCAGTACTTC
CDR3 protein: CASSKTGGSEQYF

J gene: TRBJ2-3
V gene: TRBV7-8
D gene: NA
CDR3 DNA: TGTGCCAGCAGCGATGTAACAGGGAAGGTTGCAGATACGCAGTATTTT
CDR3 protein: CASSDVTGKVADTQYF

J gene: TRBJ2-1
V gene: TRBV4-1
D gene: TRBD2
CDR3 DNA: TGCGCCAGCAGCCAAGAGGGGGGACTAGCGGGAGGGCCGCGGTTCTTC
CDR3 protein: CASSQEGGLAGGPRFF

J gene: TRBJ2-3
V gene: TRBV5-5
D gene: TRBD2
CDR3 DNA: TGTGCCAGCAGCTTGGGGAGCGGGAGGGCAGGTAATACGCAGTATTTT
CDR3 protein: CASSLGSGRAGNTQYF

J gene: TRBJ1-2
V gene: TRBV5-8
D gene: TRBD1
CDR3 DNA: TGTGCCAGCAGCACGGCCGGGACAGGCCCGCGGCATGGCTACACCTTC
CDR3 protein: CASSTAGTGPRHGYTF

J gene: TRBJ1-1
V gene: TRBV7-8
D gene: NA
CDR3 DNA: TGTGCCAGCAGCGCTGATGACAGAGGGACTGAAGCTTTCTTT
CDR3 protein: CASSADDRGTEAFF

J gene: TRBJ2-1
V gene: TRBV19
D gene: NA
CDR3 DNA: TGTGCCAGTAGTATAAGTATCGGGAATGAGCAGTTCTTC
CDR3 protein: CASSISIGNEQFF

J gene: TRBJ1-4
V gene: TRBV5-1
D gene: NA
CDR3 DNA: TGCGCCAGCAGCCAAAGGACAGCGGAAAAACTGTTTTTT
CDR3 protein: CASSQRTAEKLFF